Listed below are T cell receptor beta chains from one sample, sequenced in a study of beta chain features in type 1 diabetes. Libraries were prepared by immunoSEQ multiplex PCR; TCRdb keeps only in-frame clonotypes and omits some of them. The sample consists of hundreds of thousands of clones, 7.5% to 9% of them appearing once. The specimen was central memory CD4+ T cells from blood. Receptors were obtained from a young woman in good health. Each CDR3 is given with its conserved first and last residue. D genes are given only for firm matches. Size tells how often a clone was seen (once, few, many) or the class of an expanded clone, and some rows leave it out.

>TRBV28|.|.|TRBJ2-5
TGTGCCAGCAGTTCCTCGTGGGAGACCCAGTACTTC
CASSSSWETQYF
>TRBV6-1|.|.|TRBJ2-7
TGTGCCAGCAGTCAAGACTCAAAACTCTACGAGCAGTACTTC
CASSQDSKLYEQYF
>TRBV4-2|.|.|TRBJ2-7
TGTGCCAGCAGCCAAGCGGGGGACCTTGCCTACGAGCAGTACTTC
CASSQAGDLAYEQYF
>TRBV11-3|few|.|TRBJ1-2
TGTGCCAGCAGCGACGGCGGTTATGGCTACACCTTC
CASSDGGYGYTF
>TRBV5-1|few|TRBD1|TRBJ1-2
TGCGCCAGCAGTCCGGGACAGGATGGCTACACCTTC
CASSPGQDGYTF
>TRBV28|few|.|TRBJ2-1
TGTGCCAGCACTACTTGGACGGTGCAAGGGCAGTTCTTC
CASTTWTVQGQFF
>TRBV14|.|TRBD1|TRBJ2-5
TGTGCCAGCAGAGGACAGGGGTCGGGGGAGACCCAGTACTTC
CASRGQGSGETQYF
>TRBV2|few|.|TRBJ2-1
TGTGCCAGCAGTTCTTCTAGCGTATCCAATGAGCAGTTCTTC
CASSSSSVSNEQFF
>TRBV6-1|few|.|TRBJ2-7
TGTGCCAGCAGTGCTCGGTATGGCGAGCAGTACTTC
CASSARYGEQYF
>TRBV7-9|.|.|TRBJ2-3
TGTGCCAGCAGCTTAGGGGGGGCGGCAGATACGCAGTATTTT
CASSLGGAADTQYF
>TRBV11-2|.|TRBD2|TRBJ2-1
TGTGCCAGCACCCCCCTAGGTACTAGCGGGGGAAATGAGCAGTTCTTC
CASTPLGTSGGNEQFF
>TRBV15|few|TRBD1|TRBJ1-1
TGTGCCACCAGCAGAAACTCCGGACAGGGTATGAACACTGAAGCTTTCTTT
CATSRNSGQGMNTEAFF
>TRBV4-3|.|TRBD2|TRBJ2-7
TGCGCCAGCAGCCAAGATAATACGGGAGCGGGAGGGTGGACGTACGAGCAGTACTTC
CASSQDNTGAGGWTYEQYF
>TRBV11-2|few|TRBD2|TRBJ2-6
TGTGCCAGCAGCTCTAGACTAGCCGGCTCTGGGGCCAACGTCCTGACTTTC
CASSSRLAGSGANVLTF
>TRBV18|few|TRBD1|TRBJ2-1
TGTGCCAGCTCACCACAACAGGGGGCCGACAATGAGCAGTTCTTC
CASSPQQGADNEQFF
>TRBV19|.|TRBD1|TRBJ1-2
TGTGCCAGTAGTATAAATCGACCGGGACAGGGGAACGGCTACACCTTC
CASSINRPGQGNGYTF
>TRBV5-8|.|.|TRBJ2-1
TGTGCCAGCAGCTTAGGGGGGGGCCGCGAGCAGTTCTTC
CASSLGGGREQFF
>TRBV5-5|few|.|TRBJ2-1
TGTGCCAGCAGCCCAGCCCCCTACAATGAGCAGTTCTTC
CASSPAPYNEQFF
>TRBV18|few|TRBD2|TRBJ2-5
TGTGCCAGCTCACCAAATTATGCGGGGGGCCTCCGGGAGACCCAGTACTTC
CASSPNYAGGLRETQYF
>TRBV5-5|.|.|TRBJ1-1
TGTGCCAGCAGCTTGCGGCTCGGGGGTGGAACTGAAGCTTTCTTT
CASSLRLGGGTEAFF
>TRBV2|.|.|TRBJ2-7
TGTGCCGGAGGGACAGAGGCCAGAGGCGAGCAGTACTTC
CAGGTEARGEQYF
>TRBV7-9|few|.|TRBJ1-5
TGTGCCAGCAGCTCTAGGACAGAGAATCAGCCCCAGCATTTT
CASSSRTENQPQHF
>TRBV5-1|.|.|TRBJ2-5
TGCGCCAGCAAGAAACTCGGGGTTGAGACCCAGTACTTC
CASKKLGVETQYF
>TRBV28|.|.|TRBJ1-3
TGTGCCAGCAGTACAGGGCATCCACCTATATATTTT
CASSTGHPPIYF